This TCR beta chain comes out of a study of robustness of blood B and T cell sequencing (dated by TCRdb to the late 2010s). Regarding the study in general: The study aimed to determine how much peripheral blood is needed to reliably characterize an individual's TCRbeta and IgG repertoires. For technical replicates, two replicate TCRbeta cDNA libraries were prepared from one shared RNA pool that came from a single 10 ml draw. In each of the ten independently drawn blood samples, TCRbeta and IgG repertoires were quantified. What the authors observed across the whole study: The TCRbeta rarefaction curves did not fully level off, which suggests under-sequencing or many low-abundance clonotypes. Of the top 10,000 TCRbeta clonotypes in one technical replicate library, 85% to 95% were also found in the other technical replicate library. Because EDTA tubes had to be fractionated immediately, the use of EDTA tubes in multi-site collections was limited. When 3 or 4 tubes (roughly 28-40 ml blood) were combined, saturation was approached in coverage of the top 10,000 TCRbeta clonotypes. Evidence of cross-contamination, likely resulting from batch processing, was observed in one pair of TCRbeta libraries, and the UMI-sequence pairs shared between the two libraries were removed. No improvement in the overlap of rare TCRbeta clonotypes was observed when tubes were pooled, implying that much larger blood volumes would be needed for rare TCRbeta clonotypes to be captured. The 1,000 most abundant TCRbeta clonotypes from the pooled draws were found in every single 10 ml sample.

TCRbeta repertoires were quantified from mRNA rather than genomic DNA, which captures expressed receptors. Buffy coat leukocytes were collected into Trizol, and RNA was extracted with the Direct-zol RNA MiniPrep Plus kit without cell sorting. EDTA blood tubes were spun right away at 4 degrees C to separate plasma, buffy coat and red blood cells. Taken from the germline V gene, the CDR1 and CDR2 loops are SGHDT and YYEEEE. V loses 4 bases at its end and J loses 6 bases; junction bases beyond the gene matches: 16. Reading from cysteine to phenylalanine, the CDR3 counts 17 amino acids. Only the CDR3 portion is preserved as DNA: 51 bases, with reading frame beginning at the first base. Concerning this clonotype itself: No cognate antigen has been identified for it. No base-level quality is on record; no much larger clone is a single base apart.

Libraries were constructed by PCR. The data were produced on an Illumina MiSeq. SMARTScribe reverse transcriptase and a 5' template-switch oligo, by which a universal priming site was added, were used for cDNA synthesis. A 12-nucleotide random unique molecular identifier (UMI) was carried by the template-switch oligo, and each cDNA molecule was tagged with this UMI. During reverse transcription, chain-specific reverse primers targeted TCRbeta transcripts. Leftover template-switch adapters were removed by uracil DNA glycosylase treatment, and cDNA was purified using a Qiagen MinElute kit. The first PCR used KAPA HiFi HotStart ReadyMix for approximately 20 cycles, split across four 50 ul reactions with step-out primers. Before further amplification, first-round PCR products were gel-purified. Illumina Nextera adapters were attached in a second PCR of around 8 cycles, and the libraries were then purified and pooled. A 50-nucleotide 5' read captured the UMI barcode for each TCRbeta molecule. In the source study's methods: Reads were grouped by UMI into consensus reads using the MIGEC toolkit. Forward and reverse consensus reads were merged with PEAR to produce final reads. Identical UMI-sequence pairs shared across libraries were treated as cross-sample contamination and removed by a custom decontamination script. MIGMAP, a wrapper around IgBLAST, was used for V(D)J assignment and CDR3 extraction. A TCR clonotype was defined as sharing the same V gene, J gene and CDR3 amino acid sequence, and CDR1 and CDR2 were not sequenced. The raw public data were reprocessed by TCRdb itself: fastp quality trimming at Q25, MiXCR clonotype calling, in-frame beta chains only. A single entry per CDR3 protein holds the most common genes and DNA from its merged rows. The V and J calls and clone size come from TCRdb's table, not from the authors' own analysis. The sample profile shows over 1,500 distinct CDR3 sequences; approximately 56% of them were found once. Of the sample, less than 50% is held by the ten largest clones.

Sequences were obtained from peripheral blood. The rearrangement combines TRBV5-6 with TRBJ2-3; 8 of the junction bases match TRBD2. This receptor was obtained from a human donor in good health. The CDR3 region has the sequence CASSPLNPGTSGDTQYF. The nucleotide sequence reads as follows: TGTGCCAGCAGCCCGTTAAACCCCGGGACTAGTGGTGATACGCAGTATTTT.